This T cell receptor (beta chain) was documented in a study of shared clonotypes between healthy human individuals. Study-level findings and limits: Clonotype sharing among the donors was expected to vary with sequencing depth.

As concerns this clone: No antigen is known for it.

The table came from immunoSEQ multiplex PCR; TCRdb's copy has only in-frame clones and leaves some out. The table shows more than 2 million clones, with roughly 94% occurring only once. Only CD45RO-negative cells positively selected for CCR7 counted as naive CD8 cells, so terminally differentiated effector memory CD45RA+ cells were excluded. Within Nashville, Tennessee resided all donors, each a Caucasian adult. This CDR3 spans 12 amino acids. CDR1 is LNHDA, CDR2 SQIVND, per germline (reference sequence). Sequenced material: naive CD8+ T cells sorted from blood. V gene TRBV19 combines with J gene TRBJ1-4; 7 bases fit TRBD1. This TCR derives from a man between 18 and 35 years old in good health. This CDR3 reads CATRDSNEKLFF. The CDR3 bases are TGTGCAACTCGGGACAGCAATGAAAAACTGTTTTTT.